This T cell receptor beta chain was captured by sequencing in a study of OX40 agonist ivuxolimab in advanced cancers. About the research overall: Those treated in dose escalation had hepatocellular carcinoma, melanoma, renal cell cancer or head and neck cancer. General study points: CD8+ T cells averaged more expanded clones than CD4+. Dosing at 0.1 to 3.0 mg/kg was accompanied by clonal expansion of CD4+ and CD8+ blood T cells by week 6.

The germline CDR1 and CDR2 sequences are MNHEY and SMNVEV (reference sequence). Trimming took 5 bases from V and 6 from J, leaving 16 bases between them. This CDR3 region has 14 residues. Remarks on this clone: Its antigen is undetermined.

Assay: immunoSEQ multiplex PCR; the TCRdb copy retains only in-frame clones and omits some. The repertoire includes roughly 86,000 clones, about 94% of them detected once, and 1% to 1.3% sits in the top ten. Any history of autoimmune disease or systemic immunosuppression disqualified patients. The sample in question was CD4+ or CD8+ T cells sorted from blood, obtained in a trial of the OX40 agonist ivuxolimab. The chain uses TRBV27 and TRBJ1-1; no firm D call. The sequence was obtained from an adult with an advanced solid tumor such as melanoma, head and neck, liver or kidney cancer. The CDR3 loop is CASSPSVGRAEAFF. In nucleotides, the CDR3 is TGTGCCAGCAGTCCGTCTGTGGGAAGAGCTGAAGCTTTCTTT.